The source of this T cell receptor (beta chain) is a study of blood T cell repertoires in COVID-19. Study-level background: The United States, Italy and Spain supplied acute and convalescent COVID-19 samples. T cells, B-cell-depleted T cells, or PBMCs provided the cDNA or gDNA that served as material.

Study processing details: It was from reference gene primer amplification that nucleated cell counts were estimated. Assay: immunoSEQ multiplex PCR; the TCRdb copy retains only in-frame clones and omits some. V and J calls and clone size are as listed in that table; D and trimming were resolved from the DNA. Altogether nearly 85,000 clones are present, around four fifths being singletons, with the ten largest covering over 15%. The CDR3 has 16 amino acids. The germline gives CDR1 KGHDR, CDR2 SFDVKD. Trimming took 5 bases from V and 3 from J, leaving 19 bases between them. The rearrangement links TRBV24-1 to TRBJ2-7; D gene uncertain. The TCR was taken from a woman in her fifties or sixties with acute or convalescent COVID-19. Sequenced material: peripheral blood. The CDR3 DNA follows: TGTGCCACCAGTGTTTCCGCGGTTAGGTTATGCTACGAGCAGTACTTC. Amino acid sequence: CATSVSAVRLCYEQYF.